The rows below give T cell receptor beta chains drawn from one sample of a study of shared clonotypes between healthy human individuals. Profiling relied on immunoSEQ multiplex PCR, and the TCRdb table lists in-frame clones only, not all of them. This sample has 2 million to 2.5 million clones, with 85% to 95% found just once. Input material: naive CD4+ T cells from PBMCs. The receptors come from a man between 18 and 35 years old in good health. Some clones in this sample may be carry-over from other donors' samples. Both conserved end residues are part of each CDR3. D genes are given only for firm matches. Some rows have no size entry. The others give once, few or many, or a class for an expanded clone.

V gene: TRBV11-1; clone size: .; D gene: .; J gene: TRBJ1-1; CDR3 DNA: TGTGCCAGCAGCCTTCGAAGAGGGACAATGAACACTGAAGCTTTCTTT; CDR3 protein: CASSLRRGTMNTEAFF
V gene: TRBV7-9; clone size: .; D gene: .; J gene: TRBJ2-2; CDR3 DNA: TGTGCCAGCAGCTTAGGCAGGAACACCGGGGAGCTGTTTTTT; CDR3 protein: CASSLGRNTGELFF
V gene: TRBV7-9; clone size: once; D gene: .; J gene: TRBJ1-4; CDR3 DNA: TGTGCCAGCAGCTTAGCTGGAGGGTCGGATGAAAAACTGTTTTTT; CDR3 protein: CASSLAGGSDEKLFF
V gene: TRBV6-5; clone size: .; D gene: TRBD1; J gene: TRBJ1-5; CDR3 DNA: TGTGCCAGCACGACAGGGGTGAATCAGCCCCAGCATTTT; CDR3 protein: CASTTGVNQPQHF
V gene: TRBV7-8; clone size: once; D gene: .; J gene: TRBJ2-2; CDR3 DNA: TGTGCCAGCAGCTTAAATGAGGACGCCGGGGAGCTGTTTTTT; CDR3 protein: CASSLNEDAGELFF
V gene: TRBV9; clone size: .; D gene: TRBD2; J gene: TRBJ2-2; CDR3 DNA: TGTGCCAGCAGCCCAGGACTAGCGGGAGTCGGGGAGCTGTTTTTT; CDR3 protein: CASSPGLAGVGELFF
V gene: TRBV28; clone size: .; D gene: TRBD1; J gene: TRBJ2-7; CDR3 DNA: TGTGCCAGCACCTGGACAGGGGGATCCTACGAGCAGTACTTC; CDR3 protein: CASTWTGGSYEQYF
V gene: TRBV9; clone size: .; D gene: TRBD1; J gene: TRBJ1-1; CDR3 DNA: TGTGCCAGCAGCCCTCGACAGGGCAATATGAACACTGAAGCTTTCTTT; CDR3 protein: CASSPRQGNMNTEAFF
V gene: TRBV7-9; clone size: .; D gene: TRBD1; J gene: TRBJ2-3; CDR3 DNA: TGTGCCAGCAGCGCCGGGACAGTCGGATATACGCAGTATTTT; CDR3 protein: CASSAGTVGYTQYF
V gene: TRBV6-1; clone size: .; D gene: .; J gene: TRBJ1-1; CDR3 DNA: TGTGCCAGCAGCAGGGCGGGGACGATGAACACTGAAGCTTTCTTT; CDR3 protein: CASSRAGTMNTEAFF
V gene: TRBV5-1; clone size: .; D gene: .; J gene: TRBJ2-7; CDR3 DNA: TGCGCCAGCAGCCTGGGGGGAGACAGGGACTACGAGCAGTACTTC; CDR3 protein: CASSLGGDRDYEQYF
V gene: TRBV6-4; clone size: .; D gene: TRBD2; J gene: TRBJ2-1; CDR3 DNA: TGTGCCAGCAGTTTCGGACTAGCGGGAGGGCTAAATGAGCAGTTCTTC; CDR3 protein: CASSFGLAGGLNEQFF
V gene: TRBV4-1; clone size: .; D gene: TRBD2; J gene: TRBJ2-2; CDR3 DNA: TGCGCCAGCAGCCAAGATAAGGGTAGCGGGAGTCCCGGGGAGCTGTTTTTT; CDR3 protein: CASSQDKGSGSPGELFF
V gene: TRBV28; clone size: .; D gene: TRBD1; J gene: TRBJ1-5; CDR3 DNA: TGTGCCAGCAGTTTAATAGGGGGCCAAAATCAGCCCCAGCATTTT; CDR3 protein: CASSLIGGQNQPQHF
V gene: TRBV18; clone size: .; D gene: .; J gene: TRBJ2-7; CDR3 DNA: TGTGCCAGCTCATCCCTCGACGTCTACGAGCAGTACTTC; CDR3 protein: CASSSLDVYEQYF
V gene: TRBV6-1; clone size: few; D gene: .; J gene: TRBJ1-2; CDR3 DNA: TGTGCCAGCAGTGAGCGGGCAGGGGCCTATGGCTACACCTTC; CDR3 protein: CASSERAGAYGYTF
V gene: TRBV28; clone size: .; D gene: .; J gene: TRBJ2-3; CDR3 DNA: TGTGCCAGCAGTTTAGGTTTAAGCGGTCTCACAGATACGCAGTATTTT; CDR3 protein: CASSLGLSGLTDTQYF
V gene: TRBV7-3; clone size: .; D gene: TRBD2; J gene: TRBJ2-1; CDR3 DNA: TGTGCCAGCAGCTTAGGGCTAGCGGGGAACAATGAGCAGTTCTTC; CDR3 protein: CASSLGLAGNNEQFF
V gene: TRBV2; clone size: .; D gene: TRBD2; J gene: TRBJ2-3; CDR3 DNA: TGTGCCAGCACCCGACTAGCGGAGGGGGATACGCAGTATTTT; CDR3 protein: CASTRLAEGDTQYF
V gene: TRBV5-1; clone size: .; D gene: .; J gene: TRBJ1-4; CDR3 DNA: TGCGCCAGCAGCTTGGCCCCGGACGGGGAAAAACTGTTTTTT; CDR3 protein: CASSLAPDGEKLFF
V gene: TRBV11-2; clone size: .; D gene: TRBD1; J gene: TRBJ2-1; CDR3 DNA: TGTGCCAGCAGCTCCTCCGGGACAGGGTCCTACAATGAGCAGTTCTTC; CDR3 protein: CASSSSGTGSYNEQFF
V gene: TRBV9; clone size: .; D gene: .; J gene: TRBJ2-2; CDR3 DNA: TGTGCCAGCAGCCCGACGACAGCCACCGGGGAGCTGTTTTTT; CDR3 protein: CASSPTTATGELFF
V gene: TRBV6-5; clone size: .; D gene: .; J gene: TRBJ1-2; CDR3 DNA: TGTGCCAGCAGTTACTACGGTCTCAGGGGAAGTGGCTACACCTTC; CDR3 protein: CASSYYGLRGSGYTF
V gene: TRBV9; clone size: .; D gene: TRBD2; J gene: TRBJ2-1; CDR3 DNA: TGTGCCAGCAGCGTAGGCCTTGGGCTAGCGGACTCCTACAATGAGCAGTTCTTC; CDR3 protein: CASSVGLGLADSYNEQFF
V gene: TRBV7-2; clone size: .; D gene: .; J gene: TRBJ1-2; CDR3 DNA: TGTGCCAGCAGCTCCCGGACAGTTTCTTTCTATGGCTACACCTTC; CDR3 protein: CASSSRTVSFYGYTF
V gene: TRBV19; clone size: .; D gene: TRBD2; J gene: TRBJ2-7; CDR3 DNA: TGTGCCAGTAGTATGGCGGGGGTTTCCTCCTACGAGCAGTACTTC; CDR3 protein: CASSMAGVSSYEQYF
V gene: TRBV4-1; clone size: .; D gene: TRBD1; J gene: TRBJ1-1; CDR3 DNA: TGCGCCAGCAGCCACGCGACAGGGGGAGGCACTGAAGCTTTCTTT; CDR3 protein: CASSHATGGGTEAFF
V gene: TRBV4-2; clone size: .; D gene: TRBD2; J gene: TRBJ2-7; CDR3 DNA: TGTGCCAGCAGCCAAGATCCGCGACTAGCGTCAGGCGAGCAGTACTTC; CDR3 protein: CASSQDPRLASGEQYF
V gene: TRBV2; clone size: .; D gene: TRBD1; J gene: TRBJ1-1; CDR3 DNA: TGTGCCAGCAGGGGGACAGGAGCGAACACTGAAGCTTTCTTT; CDR3 protein: CASRGTGANTEAFF
V gene: TRBV2; clone size: few; D gene: .; J gene: TRBJ1-1; CDR3 DNA: TGTGCCAGCAGCCGACGTTTAACTGAAGCTTTCTTT; CDR3 protein: CASSRRLTEAFF
V gene: TRBV10-2; clone size: .; D gene: .; J gene: TRBJ2-1; CDR3 DNA: TGCGCCACCCAGACAGATTGGCCCTACAATGAGCAGTTCTTC; CDR3 protein: CATQTDWPYNEQFF
V gene: TRBV28; clone size: .; D gene: .; J gene: TRBJ2-7; CDR3 DNA: TGTGCCAGCAGTTCCCCCCCGGGGAGTAGCTACGAGCAGTACTTC; CDR3 protein: CASSSPPGSSYEQYF
V gene: TRBV29-1; clone size: .; D gene: .; J gene: TRBJ1-1; CDR3 DNA: TGCAGCGTTGCAATGGGGTGGACTGAAGCTTTCTTT; CDR3 protein: CSVAMGWTEAFF
V gene: TRBV28; clone size: once; D gene: .; J gene: TRBJ1-3; CDR3 DNA: TGTGCCAGCAGTTTATTTCGGGGGGCAACTGGAAACACCATATATTTT; CDR3 protein: CASSLFRGATGNTIYF
V gene: TRBV2; clone size: .; D gene: .; J gene: TRBJ2-1; CDR3 DNA: TGTGCCAGCATGGTGGGACTCTCCAATGAGCAGTTCTTC; CDR3 protein: CASMVGLSNEQFF
V gene: TRBV7-9; clone size: .; D gene: .; J gene: TRBJ2-7; CDR3 DNA: TGTGCCAGCAGCATTACTAGTGACAACTCCTACGAGCAGTACTTC; CDR3 protein: CASSITSDNSYEQYF
V gene: TRBV5-1; clone size: .; D gene: TRBD1; J gene: TRBJ2-7; CDR3 DNA: TGCGCCAGCAGCACAGACGGGACAGCCTACGAGCAGTACTTC; CDR3 protein: CASSTDGTAYEQYF
V gene: TRBV9; clone size: .; D gene: .; J gene: TRBJ1-1; CDR3 DNA: TGTGCCAGCAGCGTAGGGACGGTGGACACTGAAGCTTTCTTT; CDR3 protein: CASSVGTVDTEAFF
V gene: TRBV19; clone size: few; D gene: .; J gene: TRBJ2-7; CDR3 DNA: TGTGCCAGTAGTATTTCGCAGGGGCCAACCTACGAGCAGTACTTC; CDR3 protein: CASSISQGPTYEQYF
V gene: TRBV28; clone size: .; D gene: .; J gene: TRBJ2-4; CDR3 DNA: TGTGCCAGCAGCCGAGGACAGCTAGCCAAAAACATTCAGTACTTC; CDR3 protein: CASSRGQLAKNIQYF
V gene: TRBV28; clone size: .; D gene: .; J gene: TRBJ2-3; CDR3 DNA: TGTGCCAGCAGTTTACTAGGACCCGATACGCAGTATTTT; CDR3 protein: CASSLLGPDTQYF
V gene: TRBV2; clone size: .; D gene: TRBD1; J gene: TRBJ2-2; CDR3 DNA: TGTGCCAGCGGACAGGAAAATGGTGCCACCGGGGAGCTGTTTTTT; CDR3 protein: CASGQENGATGELFF
V gene: TRBV28; clone size: .; D gene: TRBD2; J gene: TRBJ2-7; CDR3 DNA: TGTGCCAGCACGGGGAGCGGGAGCTCCTACGAGCAGTACTTC; CDR3 protein: CASTGSGSSYEQYF
V gene: TRBV5-4; clone size: once; D gene: .; J gene: TRBJ1-2; CDR3 DNA: TGTGCCAGCAGCTTGGAAACCCGCCGCTATGGCTACACCTTC; CDR3 protein: CASSLETRRYGYTF
V gene: TRBV7-2; clone size: .; D gene: TRBD1; J gene: TRBJ2-7; CDR3 DNA: TGTGCCAGCAGCTCCGACAGGGGCTCCTACGAGCAGTACTTC; CDR3 protein: CASSSDRGSYEQYF
V gene: TRBV28; clone size: .; D gene: .; J gene: TRBJ2-3; CDR3 DNA: TGTGCCACAGGGAGCGGGACAGATACGCAGTATTTT; CDR3 protein: CATGSGTDTQYF
V gene: TRBV27; clone size: .; D gene: .; J gene: TRBJ2-7; CDR3 DNA: TGTGCCAGCAGTTTATCGGCCGTATCGACCTACGAGCAGTACTTC; CDR3 protein: CASSLSAVSTYEQYF
V gene: TRBV7-3; clone size: .; D gene: .; J gene: TRBJ2-7; CDR3 DNA: TGTGCCAGCAGCTTAAGCCGGGATTCGGTGCAGTACTTC; CDR3 protein: CASSLSRDSVQYF
V gene: TRBV5-1; clone size: .; D gene: .; J gene: TRBJ2-1; CDR3 DNA: TGCGCCAGCAGCTTGGCCGAGGGGATGTACAATGAGCAGTTCTTC; CDR3 protein: CASSLAEGMYNEQFF
V gene: TRBV9; clone size: .; D gene: .; J gene: TRBJ1-2; CDR3 DNA: TGTGCCAGCAGCGTAGGAGGGCGGTACGACTATGGCTACACCTTC; CDR3 protein: CASSVGGRYDYGYTF
V gene: TRBV7-8; clone size: .; D gene: TRBD1; J gene: TRBJ2-7; CDR3 DNA: TGTGCCAGCAGCTTAGAACGCCCGGGACAGGGGTACGAGCAGTACTTC; CDR3 protein: CASSLERPGQGYEQYF